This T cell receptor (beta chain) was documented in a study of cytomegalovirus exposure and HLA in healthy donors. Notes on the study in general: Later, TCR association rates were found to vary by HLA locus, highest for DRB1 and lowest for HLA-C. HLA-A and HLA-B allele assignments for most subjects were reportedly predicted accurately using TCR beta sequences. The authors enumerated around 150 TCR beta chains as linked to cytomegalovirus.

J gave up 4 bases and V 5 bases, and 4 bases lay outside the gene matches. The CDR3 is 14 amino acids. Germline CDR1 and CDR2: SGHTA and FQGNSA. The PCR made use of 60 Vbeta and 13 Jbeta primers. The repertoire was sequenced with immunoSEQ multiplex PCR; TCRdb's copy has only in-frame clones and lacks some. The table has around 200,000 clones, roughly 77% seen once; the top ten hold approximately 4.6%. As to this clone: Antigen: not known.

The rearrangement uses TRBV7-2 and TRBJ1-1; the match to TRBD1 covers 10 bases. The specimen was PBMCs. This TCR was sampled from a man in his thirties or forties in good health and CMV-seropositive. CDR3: CASSLGQGSTEAFF. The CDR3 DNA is TGTGCCAGCAGCCTGGGACAGGGGAGCACTGAAGCTTTCTTT.